The entry below gives a single T cell receptor (beta chain) sequence along with its context. Original data processing: Scientists estimated how many nucleated cells there were by amplifying reference gene primers. Sequenced by immunoSEQ multiplex PCR; TCRdb stores in-frame clones only, minus some. The V and J calls and clone size come from that table; D and trimming were worked out from the DNA. The table includes 200,000 to 250,000 clones, roughly nine tenths detected once. The data belong to a study of blood T cell repertoires in COVID-19. On the study more broadly: The cDNA or gDNA used as material had been derived from T cells, B-cell-depleted T cells, or PBMCs.

The source is a man between 25 and 39 years old with acute or convalescent COVID-19. Sequencing input: peripheral blood.

The CDR3 region has the DNA TGTGCCAGCAGCCATACTAGCGGGGGGGCCTCTCAAGCAGATACGCAGTATTTT. Amino acid sequence: CASSHTSGGASQADTQYF. J is TRBJ2-3 and V is TRBV4-2, with TRBD2 identical over 13 bases. CDR3 length: 18 amino acids. Trimming removed 3 bases from V and 4 bases from J; junction bases left unmatched: 10. Germline lookup yields CDR1 LGHNA and CDR2 YNFKEQ.